This passage covers 23 T cell receptor beta chains from one sample sequenced in a study of lymphopenia after photon versus proton radiotherapy. The table came from immunoSEQ multiplex PCR; TCRdb's copy has only in-frame clones and leaves some out. Of about 68,000 clones detected, approximately 91% appear once; the ten largest clones hold approximately 2.9%. Specimen: peripheral blood, collected from a patient treated with photon-based radiotherapy. These receptor sequences come from a woman in her seventies with pancreatic cancer.

The V gene is TRBV4-2, the J gene TRBJ2-1, with 7 bases aligning to TRBD2. CDR1 is LGHNA and CDR2 is YNFKEQ in the germline V gene. This CDR3 comprises 16 residues. With 1 base clipped from V and 2 bases from J, the junction kept 5 bases outside the gene matches. The CDR3 nucleotides are TGTGCCAGCAGCCAAGGGGCCGCGGGAGCCTACAATGAGCAGTTCTTC. Translating it yields CASSQGAAGAYNEQFF.

The CDR3 nucleotides read TGTGCCAGCAGCGTAGCGCTGGGAACAGATACGCAGTATTTT. Protein product: CASSVALGTDTQYF. The chain is built from TRBV9 and TRBJ2-3; D uncertain. Trimming removed 0 bases at V and 3 bases at J, with 8 bases between. Germline loops: CDR1 SGDLS, CDR2 YYNGEE. This CDR3 contains 14 residues.

V usage is TRBV6-1 and J usage is TRBJ2-7; D remains unclear. Trimming shortened V by 2 bases and J by 3 bases, and 11 bases separated the two germline ends. Germline-derived CDR1 and CDR2 are MNHNS and SASEGT. This CDR3 is built from 14 residues. The DNA for the CDR3 is TGTGCCAGCAGTGAATTGTACAAGAACTACGAGCAGTACTTC. Translation gives CASSELYKNYEQYF.

This chain joins TRBV14 and TRBJ1-4; the D gene is possibly TRBD1 (6 bases). The CDR3 loop spans 15 amino acids. V lost 0 bases, J lost 7 bases, and 12 bases lay in between. Germline CDR1 SGHDN, CDR2 FVKESK. CDR3 coding DNA: TGTGCCAGCAGCCAAGACCAGGGGCGTAGTGAAAAACTGTTTTTT. Residues: CASSQDQGRSEKLFF.

V usage is TRBV18 and J usage is TRBJ2-2; the D gene is possibly TRBD1 (5 bases). V dropped 4 bases and J dropped 0 bases, with 9 bases sitting between them. The CDR3 runs to 15 residues. In germline, CDR1 is KGHSH, CDR2 LQKENI. The CDR3 region has the DNA TGTGCCAGCTCACACGCGACAGCGAACACCGGGGAGCTGTTTTTT. Its protein is CASSHATANTGELFF.

This sequence joins TRBV7-2 and TRBJ2-1; 11 bases agree with TRBD1. Germline-derived CDR1 and CDR2 are SGHTA and FQGNSA. Trimming cost V 5 bases and J 8 bases; bases outside gene matches: 8. The CDR3 is 15 amino acids. The CDR3 here is CASSPDRGRVDEQFF. The CDR3 coding sequence is TGTGCCAGCAGCCCGGACAGGGGGCGCGTCGATGAGCAGTTCTTC.

The chain uses TRBV6-1 and TRBJ2-3; D perhaps matches TRBD1 (6 bases). The V gene lost 4 bases and the J gene lost 8 bases, with 16 bases spanning the gap. The CDR3 is made up of 14 amino acids. Germline CDR1 MNHNS, CDR2 SASEGT. In DNA, the CDR3 is TGTGCCAGCAGTGGGGCTCCTAAAGGGGGTACGCAGTATTTT. Its translation is CASSGAPKGGTQYF.

This chain links TRBV7-9 with TRBJ2-2; no reliable D call. V was cut by 2 bases and J by 2 bases, with 6 bases left in between. Germline loops: CDR1 SEHNR, CDR2 FQNEAQ (reference sequence). The length of the CDR3 is 14 residues. The CDR3 loop is CASSLIENTGELFF. The CDR3 nucleotides read TGTGCCAGCAGCTTAATAGAAAACACCGGGGAGCTGTTTTTT.

The gene calls are TRBV28 and TRBJ2-7, with D possibly matching TRBD1 (5 bases). Trimming removed 6 bases from V and 0 bases from J, with 12 bases in between. From germline, CDR1 is MDHEN and CDR2 SYDVKM. The CDR3 extends over 14 amino acids. The CDR3, as DNA: TGTGCCAGCAGACCGACAGAGATCTCCTACGAGCAGTACTTC. Its translation: CASRPTEISYEQYF.

The chain uses TRBV6-6 and TRBJ1-3; no firm D call. CDR1 is MNHNY and CDR2 is SVGAGI in the germline V gene (reference sequence). The CDR3 has 15 residues. The germline V and J ends were trimmed by 6 bases and 3 bases, with 15 bases remaining between them. CDR3 sequence reads: CASSQTLGVGNTIYF. The CDR3 nucleotides read TGTGCCAGCAGCCAAACCCTCGGGGTTGGAAACACCATATATTTT.

This clone was seen only a few times. The chain uses TRBV27 and TRBJ2-2; the D call may be TRBD1 or TRBD2 (5 bases each). Per the germline V gene, CDR1 is MNHEY and CDR2 is SMNVEV (reference sequence). The V and J ends lost 8 bases and 1 base respectively, with 8 bases between them. This CDR3 has 13 residues. CDR3 region: CASRDGNTGELFF. Written as DNA, the CDR3 is TGTGCCAGCCGGGACGGGAACACCGGGGAGCTGTTTTTT.

The chain carries TRBV19 and TRBJ2-1; D is unresolved. The CDR3 extends over 11 amino acids. Looked up from germline, CDR1 is LNHDA and CDR2 is SQIVND (reference sequence). Trimming took 7 bases from V and 7 from J, leaving 8 bases between them. CDR3 bases: TGTGCCAGTATCCATAGGAATGAGCAGTTCTTC. This encodes CASIHRNEQFF.

This rearrangement joins TRBV4-1 to TRBJ2-1; D uncertain. Between the trimmed V and J ends, which lost 2 bases and 4 bases, there was a span of 6 bases. The CDR3 runs 13 residues. The germline gives CDR1 MGHRA, CDR2 YSYEKL. The chain's CDR3 is CASSQRDYNEQFF. In DNA, the CDR3 is TGCGCCAGCAGCCAACGAGATTACAATGAGCAGTTCTTC.

V is TRBV5-1 and J is TRBJ1-2; D call uncertain. V lost 3 bases, J lost 3 bases, and 6 bases lay in between. The CDR3 is made up of 12 amino acids. Germline assignment: CDR1 SGHRS and CDR2 YFSETQ. CDR3 sequence reads: CASSSDHYGYTF. The CDR3 DNA follows: TGCGCCAGCAGCTCAGACCACTATGGCTACACCTTC.

V gene TRBV29-1 combines with J gene TRBJ2-3; TRBD2 agrees at 14 bases. Germline V CDR1 and CDR2: SQVTM, ANQGSEA. This CDR3 comprises 15 residues. J gave up 4 bases and V 3 bases, and 3 bases lay outside the gene matches. CDR3 amino acids: CSVEGLAGAADTQYF. CDR3 coding DNA: TGCAGCGTTGAGGGACTAGCGGGAGCAGCAGATACGCAGTATTTT.

The V call is TRBV27, the J call TRBJ2-1; TRBD2 might be the D (6 bases). CDR1 is MNHEY and CDR2 is SMNVEV in the germline V gene (reference sequence). The CDR3 is 14 amino acids. V was cut by 4 bases and J by 9 bases, with 16 bases left in between. CDR3 residues: CASSYGSRSSEQFF. The CDR3 nucleotides read TGTGCCAGCAGTTACGGGAGTAGGTCCAGTGAGCAGTTCTTC.

J is TRBJ2-5 and V is TRBV4-2, with D uncertain. Trimming took off 4 bases at V and 0 bases at J, with 3 bases between the two ends. Germline lookup yields CDR1 LGHNA and CDR2 YNFKEQ. The CDR3 has 12 amino acids. The CDR3 region has the DNA TGTGCCAGCAGCCCCAACCAAGAGACCCAGTACTTC. Its translation is CASSPNQETQYF.

The chain recombines TRBV28 with TRBJ2-2, with D perhaps being TRBD1 or TRBD2 (5 bases each). Germline V lookup: CDR1 MDHEN, CDR2 SYDVKM. V shed 6 bases and J shed 1 base, with 27 bases lying between them. The CDR3 is 20 residues long. The CDR3 is CASRRYRGGKSGENTGELFF. The CDR3 DNA sequence: TGTGCCAGCAGGCGTTATAGGGGTGGAAAAAGCGGAGAGAACACCGGGGAGCTGTTTTTT.

V usage is TRBV7-9 and J usage is TRBJ2-6; maybe TRBD1 (5 bases). The CDR3 is made up of 15 amino acids. The V end lost 10 bases, the J end lost 0 bases, and 13 bases lay between the germline ends. CDR1 SEHNR and CDR2 FQNEAQ come from the germline V gene (reference sequence). The CDR3 coding sequence is TGTGCCATAACAAACAGGAGCTCTGGGGCCAACGTCCTGACTTTC. Protein sequence: CAITNRSSGANVLTF.

This clone has just a few counts. This chain links TRBV13 with TRBJ2-2; D unresolved. Trimming shortened V by 4 bases and J by 5 bases, and 11 bases separated the two germline ends. CDR1 is PRHDT, CDR2 FYEKMQ, per germline (reference sequence). The length of the CDR3 is 14 residues. The CDR3: CASSSYETTGELFF. CDR3 sequence (DNA): TGTGCCAGCAGCTCTTACGAAACAACCGGGGAGCTGTTTTTT.

By sample fraction, this clone is medium-sized. The chain couples TRBV27 to TRBJ2-7, with D hard to call. Looked up from germline, CDR1 is MNHEY and CDR2 is SMNVEV (reference sequence). CDR3 size: 14 residues. Trimming cost V 6 bases and J 0 bases, with 12 bases left between them. The DNA for the CDR3 is TGTGCCAGCAGCGCGACGAAACTCTCCTACGAGCAGTACTTC. It specifies CASSATKLSYEQYF.

The gene calls are TRBV7-2 and TRBJ2-7; no clear D. Germline values: CDR1 SGHTA, CDR2 FQGNSA. The CDR3 length is 15 residues. V lost 4 bases to trimming and J lost 0 bases, with 13 bases between them. CDR3 coding DNA: TGTGCCAGCAGCTCAACCCACGGAAACTCCTACGAGCAGTACTTC. It is translated as CASSSTHGNSYEQYF.

The rearrangement uses TRBV5-4 and TRBJ2-4, with D perhaps matching TRBD1 (5 bases). V was cut by 0 bases and J by 0 bases, with 10 bases left in between. Per germline, CDR1 SGHNT and CDR2 YYREEE (reference sequence). This CDR3 comprises 16 residues. CDR3 sequence (DNA): TGTGCCAGCAGCTTGGGGGGCGGCTTAGCCAAAAACATTCAGTACTTC. Protein product: CASSLGGGLAKNIQYF.